This is a list of T cell receptor beta chains from one sample in a study of T-cell memory formation after mild COVID-19. TCRdb analysed the 5' RACE reads with MiXCR anew, one entry per CDR3 protein. The sample lists about 120,000 distinct CDR3 sequences; approximately 22% were seen once. The sequenced sample consisted of PBMCs or a T cell subset sorted from them (not recorded which). The receptor source for this set is a man between 18 and 35 years old who had mild COVID-19 (a few samples of this study predate the infection). Cell type and time point are not known. Both conserved end residues are part of each CDR3. D genes are given only for firm matches. The size field is filled for only some rows; it gives once, few, many or a size class.

v_call	j_call	clone_size	d_call	cdr3_nt	cdr3_aa
TRBV13	TRBJ2-5	few	NA	TGTGCCAGCAGCCCAACCGGGGCGGAACGAGAGACCCAGTACTTC	CASSPTGAERETQYF
TRBV12-3/TRBV12-4	TRBJ2-7	NA	TRBD1	TGTGCCAGCAAGGACAGGGGATCGGACTACGAGCAGTACTTC	CASKDRGSDYEQYF
TRBV12-3/TRBV12-4	TRBJ1-1	NA	NA	TGTGCCAGCAGTCACGGCCTGAACACTGAAGCTTTCTTT	CASSHGLNTEAFF
TRBV3-1	TRBJ2-1	few	NA	TGTGCCAGCAGCCAAGCAGGGGCTGGAAATGAGCAGTTCTTC	CASSQAGAGNEQFF
TRBV5-1	TRBJ2-3	few	NA	TGCGCCAGCAGCTTGGCCATGGATCAAGGGCAAATTACAGATACGCAGTATTTT	CASSLAMDQGQITDTQYF
TRBV11-2	TRBJ2-5	few	TRBD2	TGTGCCAGCAGTACCTTCGGGGGGCAAGAGACCCAGTACTTC	CASSTFGGQETQYF
TRBV7-9	TRBJ1-1	NA	NA	TGTGCCAGCACCTCGAACACTGAAGCTTTCTTT	CASTSNTEAFF
TRBV4-2	TRBJ2-3	NA	NA	TGTGCCAGCAGCCAAGACCTCCTTAGCACAGATACGCAGTATTTT	CASSQDLLSTDTQYF
TRBV4-1	TRBJ2-7	NA	TRBD2	TGCGCCAGCAGCCCCTTAGCGGGAGGCTACGAGCAGTACTTC	CASSPLAGGYEQYF
TRBV7-2	TRBJ2-5	few	NA	TGTGCCAGCAGCCACGAGACTCCCAGGGAGACCCAGTACTTC	CASSHETPRETQYF
TRBV12-3/TRBV12-4	TRBJ2-2	many	NA	TGTGCCAGCGGAGTAGCCCATGTCCGGGAGCTGTTTTTT	CASGVAHVRELFF
TRBV7-9	TRBJ1-5	NA	NA	TGTGCCAGCAGCTTAGCAGCTTTTCAGCCCCAGCATTTT	CASSLAAFQPQHF
TRBV20-1	TRBJ1-1	NA	NA	TGCAGTGCTAGAGCCCCGGACATTCGAGGGACTGAAGCTTTCTTT	CSARAPDIRGTEAFF
TRBV5-1	TRBJ2-7	few	TRBD2	TGCGCCAGCAGTATAGGACTAGCGGGGGGACTTTTGGGCGAGCAGTACTTC	CASSIGLAGGLLGEQYF
TRBV4-3	TRBJ2-2	few	NA	TGCGCCAGCAGCCAAGTTGCGGGCGTCGGGGAGCTGTTTTTT	CASSQVAGVGELFF
TRBV28	TRBJ2-3	NA	TRBD2	TGTGCCAGCAGGACTCTAGCGGGGGGCACAGATACGCAGTATTTT	CASRTLAGGTDTQYF
TRBV4-3	TRBJ2-3	NA	TRBD2	TGCGCCAGCAGCCAAGAGGTGTGGGGACTAGCGCCCACAGATACGCAGTATTTT	CASSQEVWGLAPTDTQYF
TRBV29-1	TRBJ2-4	NA	TRBD1	TGCAGCGTTGATGGGACAGGGTCCGACGAGGCCAAAAACATTCAGTACTTC	CSVDGTGSDEAKNIQYF
TRBV7-9	TRBJ1-1	NA	NA	TGTGCCAGCAGGATATCAGGGGCCACTGAAGCTTTCTTT	CASRISGATEAFF
TRBV4-2	TRBJ1-4	few	NA	TGTGCCAGCAGCCAAGATCGGGGTGGGGGCAATGAAAAACTGTTTTTT	CASSQDRGGGNEKLFF
TRBV11-3	TRBJ2-1	NA	NA	TGTGCCAGCAGCTTAAGTCGTCCAGGGAGGTTGAATGAGCAGTTCTTC	CASSLSRPGRLNEQFF